This TCR beta chain derives from a study of response to subunit inactivated influenza vaccine. Germline CDR1 reads DFQATT; CDR2 reads SNEGSKA (reference sequence). The ends were cut back, 5 bases at V and 2 bases at J, with 16 bases in the middle. There are 14 residues in the CDR3. From the RT-PCR reads, TCRdb called clonotypes with MiXCR, one entry per CDR3 protein. Of about 240,000 distinct CDR3 sequences detected, 12% appear once; the ten largest clones hold approximately 8.4%. This clonotype was counted only a few times. Sequencing used non-naive T cells sorted from PBMCs, obtained 14 to 15 days before vaccination. This receptor was taken from a man over 45 who received an inactivated influenza vaccine. The chain is built from TRBV20-1 and TRBJ2-7; TRBD1 or TRBD2 may be the D gene (5 bases each). CDR3 amino acids: CSAQGPRATYEQYF. CDR3 in DNA: TGCAGTGCTCAGGGACCCCGAGCCACCTACGAGCAGTACTTC.